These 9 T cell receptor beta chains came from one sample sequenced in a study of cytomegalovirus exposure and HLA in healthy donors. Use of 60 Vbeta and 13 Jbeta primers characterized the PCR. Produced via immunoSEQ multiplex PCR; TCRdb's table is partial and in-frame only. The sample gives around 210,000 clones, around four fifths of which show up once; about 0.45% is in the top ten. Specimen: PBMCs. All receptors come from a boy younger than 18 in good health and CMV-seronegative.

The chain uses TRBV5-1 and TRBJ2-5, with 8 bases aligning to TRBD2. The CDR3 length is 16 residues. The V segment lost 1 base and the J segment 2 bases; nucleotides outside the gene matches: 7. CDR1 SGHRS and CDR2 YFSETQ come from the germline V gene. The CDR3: CASSLTGGAGQETQYF. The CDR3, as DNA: TGCGCCAGCAGCTTGACCGGGGGGGCCGGGCAAGAGACCCAGTACTTC.

The chain's CDR3 is CASREQGTEAFF. Written as DNA, the CDR3 is TGTGCCAGCAGAGAACAGGGGACTGAAGCTTTCTTT. The gene calls are TRBV6-1 and TRBJ1-1; 7 nucleotides match TRBD1. Germline V CDR1 and CDR2: MNHNS, SASEGT. This CDR3 is built from 12 residues. V lost 6 bases to trimming and J lost 5 bases; unmatched junction nucleotides: 3.

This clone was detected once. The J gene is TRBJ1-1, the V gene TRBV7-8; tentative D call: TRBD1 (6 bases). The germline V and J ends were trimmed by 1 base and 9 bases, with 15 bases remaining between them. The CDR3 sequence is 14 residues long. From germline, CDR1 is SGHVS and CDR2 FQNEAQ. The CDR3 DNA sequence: TGTGCCAGCAGCTTAGGGGGGGGCCTGACCCAAGCTTTCTTT. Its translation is CASSLGGGLTQAFF.

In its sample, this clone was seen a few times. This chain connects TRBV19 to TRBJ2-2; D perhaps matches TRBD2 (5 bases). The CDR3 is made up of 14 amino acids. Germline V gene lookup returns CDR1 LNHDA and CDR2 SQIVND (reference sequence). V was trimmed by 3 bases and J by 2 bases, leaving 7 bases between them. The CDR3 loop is CASSIRTNTGELFF. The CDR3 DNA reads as TGTGCCAGTAGTATCAGGACTAACACCGGGGAGCTGTTTTTT.

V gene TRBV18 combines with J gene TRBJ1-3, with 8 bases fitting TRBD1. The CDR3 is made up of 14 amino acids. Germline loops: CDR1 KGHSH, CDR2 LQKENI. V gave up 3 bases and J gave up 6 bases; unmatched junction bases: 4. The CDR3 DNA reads TGTGCCAGCTCACCCCGACAGGGGATAAACACCATATATTTT. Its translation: CASSPRQGINTIYF.

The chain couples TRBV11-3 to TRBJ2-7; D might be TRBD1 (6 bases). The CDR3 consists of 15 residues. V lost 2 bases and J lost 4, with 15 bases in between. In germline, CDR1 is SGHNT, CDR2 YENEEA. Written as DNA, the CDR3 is TGTGCCAGCAGCTTATACCAGGGGATGGTATACGAGCAGTACTTC. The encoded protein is CASSLYQGMVYEQYF.

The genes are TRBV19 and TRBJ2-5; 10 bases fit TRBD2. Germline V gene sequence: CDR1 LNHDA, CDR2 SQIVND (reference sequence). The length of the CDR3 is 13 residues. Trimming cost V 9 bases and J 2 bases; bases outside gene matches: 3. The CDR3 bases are TGTGCCAGGAGGACTAGCGGACAAGAGACCCAGTACTTC. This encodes CARRTSGQETQYF.

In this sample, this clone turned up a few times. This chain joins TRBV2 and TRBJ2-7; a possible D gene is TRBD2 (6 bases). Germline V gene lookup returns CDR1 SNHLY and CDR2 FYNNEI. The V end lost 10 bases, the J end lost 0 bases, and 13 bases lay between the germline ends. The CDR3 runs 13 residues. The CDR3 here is CATSFGGSYEQYF. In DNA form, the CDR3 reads TGTGCCACCTCCTTCGGGGGCTCCTACGAGCAGTACTTC. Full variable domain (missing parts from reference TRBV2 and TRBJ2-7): EPEVTQTPSHQVTQMGQEVILRCVPISNHLYFYWYRQILGQKVEFLVSFYNNEISEKSEIFDDQFSVERPDGSNFTLKIRSTKLEDSAMYFCATSFGGSYEQYFGPGTRLTVT.

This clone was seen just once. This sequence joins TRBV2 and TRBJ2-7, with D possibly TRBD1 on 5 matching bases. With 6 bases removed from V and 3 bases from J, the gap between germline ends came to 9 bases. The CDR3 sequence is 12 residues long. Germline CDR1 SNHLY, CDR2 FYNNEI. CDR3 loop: CASRTDSYEQYF. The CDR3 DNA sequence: TGTGCCAGCAGAACTGACAGCTACGAGCAGTACTTC. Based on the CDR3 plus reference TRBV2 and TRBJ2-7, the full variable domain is EPEVTQTPSHQVTQMGQEVILRCVPISNHLYFYWYRQILGQKVEFLVSFYNNEISEKSEIFDDQFSVERPDGSNFTLKIRSTKLEDSAMYFCASRTDSYEQYFGPGTRLTVT.